The rows below give T cell receptor beta chains drawn from one sample of a study of T cells after posttransplantation cyclophosphamide. Generated by immunoSEQ multiplex PCR, the TCRdb table keeps only in-frame clones and is missing some. The sample has over 3,500 clones, about 76% seen once; the top ten hold less than 50%. This specimen was PBMCs, taken 25 to 30 days after a stem cell transplant with posttransplant cyclophosphamide. The receptors here all came from a male patient in his fifties who received an allogeneic stem cell transplant from an unrelated donor, was CMV-positive, and had acute GVHD only. Some T cells may be graft donor cells. CDR3s include the opening cysteine and the closing phenylalanine or tryptophan. The D gene is left open where the match is weak. Rows may omit the clone size; those that give it use once, few, many or a size class.

j_gene: TRBJ2-5
v_gene: TRBV9
d_gene: TRBD2
abundance: NA
CDR3aa: CASSTGLAGGQETQYF
CDR3nt: TGTGCCAGCAGCACCGGACTAGCGGGAGGACAAGAGACCCAGTACTTC

j_gene: TRBJ1-1
v_gene: TRBV5-5
d_gene: NA
abundance: NA
CDR3aa: CASSFEGDTEAFF
CDR3nt: TGTGCCAGCAGCTTTGAGGGTGACACTGAAGCTTTCTTT

j_gene: TRBJ2-7
v_gene: TRBV7-2
d_gene: NA
abundance: NA
CDR3aa: CASSSGVSYEQYF
CDR3nt: TGTGCCAGCAGCTCGGGGGTCTCCTACGAGCAGTACTTC

j_gene: TRBJ2-7
v_gene: TRBV6-1
d_gene: NA
abundance: once
CDR3aa: CASSDSSTGREQYF
CDR3nt: TGTGCCAGCAGTGACTCTTCGACAGGACGCGAGCAGTACTTC

j_gene: TRBJ2-1
v_gene: TRBV28
d_gene: TRBD2
abundance: NA
CDR3aa: CASREAGGPMGNEQFF
CDR3nt: TGTGCCAGCAGAGAAGCGGGAGGGCCAATGGGCAATGAGCAGTTCTTC

j_gene: TRBJ2-7
v_gene: TRBV10-3
d_gene: TRBD1
abundance: NA
CDR3aa: CAISESLYPGQRLYEQYF
CDR3nt: TGTGCCATCAGTGAGTCCCTGTATCCGGGACAGCGACTGTACGAGCAGTACTTC

j_gene: TRBJ2-5
v_gene: TRBV7-9
d_gene: TRBD1
abundance: NA
CDR3aa: CASSLRGQQETQYF
CDR3nt: TGTGCCAGCAGCTTAAGGGGACAGCAAGAGACCCAGTACTTC

j_gene: TRBJ2-3
v_gene: TRBV7-3
d_gene: TRBD2
abundance: NA
CDR3aa: CASSPQLAGASSTQYF
CDR3nt: TGTGCCAGCAGCCCCCAACTAGCGGGGGCTTCGAGTACGCAGTATTTT

j_gene: TRBJ2-3
v_gene: TRBV7-2
d_gene: NA
abundance: once
CDR3aa: CASSLFRRVPDTQYF
CDR3nt: TGTGCCAGCAGCTTATTTCGAAGAGTTCCAGATACGCAGTATTTT

j_gene: TRBJ2-2
v_gene: TRBV15
d_gene: NA
abundance: NA
CDR3aa: CATRGTAVTGELFF
CDR3nt: TGTGCCACCCGGGGGACAGCAGTTACCGGGGAGCTGTTTTTT

j_gene: TRBJ2-1
v_gene: TRBV7-2
d_gene: NA
abundance: NA
CDR3aa: CASSLAGVNEQFF
CDR3nt: TGTGCCAGCAGCTTAGCGGGCGTTAATGAGCAGTTCTTC

j_gene: TRBJ1-1
v_gene: TRBV11-2
d_gene: NA
abundance: NA
CDR3aa: CASSLGHNTEAFF
CDR3nt: TGTGCCAGCAGCTTAGGGCATAACACTGAAGCTTTCTTT

j_gene: TRBJ1-3
v_gene: TRBV18
d_gene: TRBD1
abundance: NA
CDR3aa: CASSTYGQGLSGNTIYF
CDR3nt: TGTGCCAGCTCAACCTACGGACAGGGACTCTCTGGAAACACCATATATTTT